The entry below gives a single T cell receptor (beta chain) sequence along with its context. Its antigen is not yet known. One base away there is no much larger clone; base qualities are not given. TCRbeta CDR3 regions were amplified from genomic DNA using the immunoSEQ Assay, a bias-controlled multiplex PCR. From the authors' description of their analysis: The number of nucleated cells in each sample was estimated from the amplification of reference gene primers within the assay. To quantify the absolute abundance of each unique TCRbeta CDR3 rearrangement, sequence reads were collapsed and filtered. For each sample, productive Simpson clonality was calculated by taking the square root of Simpson's diversity index across productive rearrangements. TCRdb took over this immuneACCESS table, retaining in-frame rearrangements with V and J assigned. Such tables are incomplete; in checked studies, under half of the missing clones stem from an unresolved V gene, and the remainder is unexplained. Clonal size and the V and J genes are those of that table, whereas D and trimming came from the DNA. A total of about 150,000 clones appear in this sample, roughly 89% of them only once. The leading ten clones occupy roughly 1% of the sample.

This sample was taken from a study of blood T cell repertoires in COVID-19 (dated by TCRdb to 2018 to 2020). With respect to the entire study: The collaborator samples originated in the United States, Italy and Spain and spanned the acute and convalescent phases of COVID-19. Deeply sampled blood TCRbeta repertoires from subjects exposed to, actively infected with, or recovered from COVID-19 were included in the dataset. The material from the prospective study consisted of cDNA or gDNA derived from T cells, B-cell-depleted T cells, or PBMCs. Samples came from the ongoing ImmuneRACE study (first 160 participants) plus 1,254 subjects from 6 global collaborators. A freely available public database, intended as a resource for researchers studying the immune response to SARS-CoV-2, is where the repertoires were released. A de-identified subject ID, COVID-19 status, age in years and sex were almost always included in the sample metadata. Where HLA class I and class II types were available, the types were taken from metadata supplied by the sample provider, not from assay-based typing. The study at large found these results: The amount of clinical and demographic metadata varied by source and participant and was provided uncurated.

Whole blood was collected in K2EDTA tubes by collaborating institutions according to the institutions' own protocols. For TCRbeta analysis, collaborators shipped samples as frozen whole blood, isolated PBMCs, or DNA extracted from either of those sample types. The germline V end is reduced by 1 base and the J end by 7 bases; junction bases left unmatched: 18. From cysteine to phenylalanine, the CDR3 is 18 amino acids long. CDR3 DNA only is kept here, 54 bases in frame from base 1. Looking up the germline V gene yields CDR1 KGHSH and CDR2 LQKENI. The V and J segments used are TRBV18 and TRBJ1-1, and 7 bases in between align with TRBD1. The sequenced material came from peripheral blood. The receptor was derived from a woman between 50 and 59 years old with acute or convalescent COVID-19. The bases are TGTGCCAGCTCACCACGGGGTGGAGGGGGCACTATTCGAGGTGAAGCTTTCTTT. Translated, this is CASSPRGGGGTIRGEAFF.